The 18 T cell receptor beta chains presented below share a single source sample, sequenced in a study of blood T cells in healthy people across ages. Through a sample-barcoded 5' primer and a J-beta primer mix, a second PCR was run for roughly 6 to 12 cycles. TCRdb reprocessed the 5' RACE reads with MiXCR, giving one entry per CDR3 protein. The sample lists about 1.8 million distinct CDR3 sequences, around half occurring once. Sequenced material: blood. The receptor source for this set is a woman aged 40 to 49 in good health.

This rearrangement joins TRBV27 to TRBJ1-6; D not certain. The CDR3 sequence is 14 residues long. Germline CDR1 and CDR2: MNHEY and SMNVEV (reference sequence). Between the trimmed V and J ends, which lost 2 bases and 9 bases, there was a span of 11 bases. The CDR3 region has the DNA TGTGCCAGCAGTTTAAAGGACCTTCTTTCACCCCTCCACTTT. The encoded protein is CASSLKDLLSPLHF.

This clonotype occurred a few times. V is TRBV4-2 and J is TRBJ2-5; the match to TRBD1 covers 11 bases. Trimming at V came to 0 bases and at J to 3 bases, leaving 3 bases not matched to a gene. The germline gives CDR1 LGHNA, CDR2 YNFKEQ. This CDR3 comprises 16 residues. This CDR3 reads CASSQDPGQGEETQYF. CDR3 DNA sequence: TGTGCCAGCAGCCAAGATCCGGGACAGGGGGAAGAGACCCAGTACTTC.

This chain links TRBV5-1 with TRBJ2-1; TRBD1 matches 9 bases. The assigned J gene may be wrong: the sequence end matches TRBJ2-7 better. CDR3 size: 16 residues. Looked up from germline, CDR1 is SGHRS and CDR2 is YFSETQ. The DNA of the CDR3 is TGCGCCAGCAGCCCTAGACAGGGGGGCCCCTACAATGAGCAGTACTTC. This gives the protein CASSPRQGGPYNEQYF.

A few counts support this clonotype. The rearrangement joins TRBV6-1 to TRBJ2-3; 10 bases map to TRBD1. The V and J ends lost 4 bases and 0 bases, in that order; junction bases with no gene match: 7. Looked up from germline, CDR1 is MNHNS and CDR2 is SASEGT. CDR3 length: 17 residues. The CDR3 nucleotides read TGTGCCAGCAGTGTCAGGACAGGGGGAATCAGCACAGATACGCAGTATTTT. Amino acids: CASSVRTGGISTDTQYF.

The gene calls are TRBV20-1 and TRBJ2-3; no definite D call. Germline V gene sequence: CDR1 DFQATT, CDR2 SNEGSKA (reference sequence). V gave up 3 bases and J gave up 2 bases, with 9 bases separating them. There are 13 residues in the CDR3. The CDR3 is CSASRGPTDTQYF. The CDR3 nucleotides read TGCAGTGCTAGTCGCGGACCCACAGATACGCAGTATTTT.

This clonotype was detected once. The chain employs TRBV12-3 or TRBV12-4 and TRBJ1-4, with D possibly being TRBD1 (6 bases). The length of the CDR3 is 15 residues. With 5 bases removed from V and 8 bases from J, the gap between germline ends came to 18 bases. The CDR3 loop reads CASSPDRGGQEKLFF. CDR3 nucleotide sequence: TGTGCCAGCAGTCCAGACAGAGGGGGGCAGGAAAAACTGTTTTTT.

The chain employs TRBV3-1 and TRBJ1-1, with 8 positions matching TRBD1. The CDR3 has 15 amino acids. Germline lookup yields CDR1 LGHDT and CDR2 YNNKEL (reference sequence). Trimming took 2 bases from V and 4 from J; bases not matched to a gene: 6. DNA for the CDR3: TGTGCCAGCAGCCAAAGACAGGGGTCCTCCACTGAAGCTTTCTTT. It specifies CASSQRQGSSTEAFF.

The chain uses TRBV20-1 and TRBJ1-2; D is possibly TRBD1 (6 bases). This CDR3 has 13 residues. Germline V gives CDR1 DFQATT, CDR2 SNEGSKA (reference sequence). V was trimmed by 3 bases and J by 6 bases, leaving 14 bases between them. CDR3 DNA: TGCAGTGCTAGTCGGGCAGGGGATCATGGCTACACCTTC. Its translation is CSASRAGDHGYTF.

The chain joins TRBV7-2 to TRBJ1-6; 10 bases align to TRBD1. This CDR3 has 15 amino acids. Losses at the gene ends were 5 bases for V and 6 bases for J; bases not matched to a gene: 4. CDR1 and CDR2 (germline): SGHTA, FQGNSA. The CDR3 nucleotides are TGTGCCAGCAGCGCTGGGACAGGGGTTAATTCACCCCTCCACTTT. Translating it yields CASSAGTGVNSPLHF.

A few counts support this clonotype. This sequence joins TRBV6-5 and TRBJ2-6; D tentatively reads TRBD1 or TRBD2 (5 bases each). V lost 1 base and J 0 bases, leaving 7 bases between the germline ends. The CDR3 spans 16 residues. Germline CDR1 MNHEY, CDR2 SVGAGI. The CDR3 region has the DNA TGTGCCAGCAGTTACTTGGGGGACTCTGGGGCCAACGTCCTGACTTTC. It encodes CASSYLGDSGANVLTF.

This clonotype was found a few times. CDR3 nucleotide sequence: TGTGCCAGCAGTTCCCCTTCCGACAGGATAGATAAAGCTTTCTTT. Protein: CASSSPSDRIDKAFF. V usage is TRBV27 and J usage is TRBJ1-1, with D possibly TRBD1 on 6 matching bases. CDR3 length: 15 amino acids. Per the germline V gene, CDR1 is MNHEY and CDR2 is SMNVEV (reference sequence). The V end lost 4 bases, the J end lost 9 bases, and 21 bases lay between the germline ends.

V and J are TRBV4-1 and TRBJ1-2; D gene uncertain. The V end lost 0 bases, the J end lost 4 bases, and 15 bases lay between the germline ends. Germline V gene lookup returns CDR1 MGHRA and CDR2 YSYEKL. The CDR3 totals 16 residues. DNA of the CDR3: TGCGCCAGCAGCCAAGATTATTCGCAAGGCTCCTATGGCTACACCTTC. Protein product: CASSQDYSQGSYGYTF.

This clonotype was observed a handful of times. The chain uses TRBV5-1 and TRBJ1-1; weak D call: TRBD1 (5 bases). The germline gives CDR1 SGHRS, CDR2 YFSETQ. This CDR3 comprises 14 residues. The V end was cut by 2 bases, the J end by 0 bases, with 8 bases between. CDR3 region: CASSLGDLNTEAFF. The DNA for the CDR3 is TGCGCCAGCAGCTTAGGGGACCTGAACACTGAAGCTTTCTTT.

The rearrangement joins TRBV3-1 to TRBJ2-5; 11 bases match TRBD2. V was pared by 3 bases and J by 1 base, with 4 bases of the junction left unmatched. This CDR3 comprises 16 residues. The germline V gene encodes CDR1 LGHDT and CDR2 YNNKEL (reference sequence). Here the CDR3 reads CASSQGLAESQETQYF. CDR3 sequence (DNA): TGTGCCAGCAGCCAGGGACTAGCGGAGTCCCAAGAGACCCAGTACTTC.

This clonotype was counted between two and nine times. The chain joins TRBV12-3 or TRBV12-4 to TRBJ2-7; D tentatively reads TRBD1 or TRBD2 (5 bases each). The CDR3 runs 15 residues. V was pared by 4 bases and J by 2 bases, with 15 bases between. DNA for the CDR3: TGTGCCAGCAGTTCTGTGACAGCGGACCCCTACGAGCAGTACTTC. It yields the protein CASSSVTADPYEQYF.

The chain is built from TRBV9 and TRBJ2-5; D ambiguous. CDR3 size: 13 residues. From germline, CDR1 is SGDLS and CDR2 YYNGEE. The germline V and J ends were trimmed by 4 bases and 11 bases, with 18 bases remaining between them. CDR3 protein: CASSSTSSREQYF. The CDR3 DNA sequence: TGTGCCAGCAGCTCCACTTCCTCTCGTGAGCAGTACTTC.

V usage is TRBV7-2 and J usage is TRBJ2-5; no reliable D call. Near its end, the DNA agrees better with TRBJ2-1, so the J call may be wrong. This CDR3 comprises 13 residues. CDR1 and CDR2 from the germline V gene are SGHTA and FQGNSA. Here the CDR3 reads CASSPYFQETQFF. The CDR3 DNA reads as TGTGCCAGCAGCCCCTACTTCCAAGAGACCCAGTTCTTC.

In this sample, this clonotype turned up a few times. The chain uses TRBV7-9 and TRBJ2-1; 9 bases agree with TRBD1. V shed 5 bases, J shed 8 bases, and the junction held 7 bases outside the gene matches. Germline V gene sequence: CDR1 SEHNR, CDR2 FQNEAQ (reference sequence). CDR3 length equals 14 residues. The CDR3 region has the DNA TGTGCCAGCAGCCCACAGGGACAGGGCTATGAGCAGTTCTTC. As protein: CASSPQGQGYEQFF.